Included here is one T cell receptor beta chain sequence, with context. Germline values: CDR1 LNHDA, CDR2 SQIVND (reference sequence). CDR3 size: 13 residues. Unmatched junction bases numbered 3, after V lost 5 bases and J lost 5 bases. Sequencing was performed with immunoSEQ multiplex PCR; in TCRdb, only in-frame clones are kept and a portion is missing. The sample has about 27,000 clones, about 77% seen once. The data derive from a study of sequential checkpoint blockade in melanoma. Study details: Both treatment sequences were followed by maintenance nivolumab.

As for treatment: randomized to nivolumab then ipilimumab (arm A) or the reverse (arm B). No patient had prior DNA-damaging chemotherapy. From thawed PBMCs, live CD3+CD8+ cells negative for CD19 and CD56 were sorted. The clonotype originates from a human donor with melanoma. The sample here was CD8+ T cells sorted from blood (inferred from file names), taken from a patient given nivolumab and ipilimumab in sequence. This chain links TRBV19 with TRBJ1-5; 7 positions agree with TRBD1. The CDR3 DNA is TGTGCCAGTAGTCAAGGGGGCCATCAGCCCCAGCATTTT. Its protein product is CASSQGGHQPQHF.